This entry concerns a single T cell receptor beta chain. The antigen remains undetermined. Produced via immunoSEQ multiplex PCR; TCRdb's table is partial and in-frame only. The data contain approximately 84,000 clones, 80% to 90% of them singletons. Germline CDR1 reads GTSNPN; CDR2 reads SVGIG (reference sequence). There are 13 residues in the CDR3. V lost 3 bases to trimming and J lost 11 bases, with 14 bases between them. The data are from a study of a mutant IDH1 vaccine in newly diagnosed glioma. Background on the study: Beginning 4-6 weeks after radiotherapy alone, or with temozolomide cycles, vaccination took place. Sex among treated patients split roughly 60% male, roughly 40% female; mean age was roughly 40 years.

Study-level results: The vaccine induced immune responses, and these occurred in roughly 95% of patients.

Sample time point: week 47, end of study. With topical imiquimod, each dose of the vaccine consisted of 300 ug of mutant IDH1 20-mer peptide. The source is a man aged 40-50 years with glioma. The genes are TRBV30 and TRBJ1-6; TRBD1 might be the D (5 bases). Specimen: PBMCs, collected from a glioma patient whose treatment included an IDH1 peptide vaccine. CDR3 DNA: TGTGCCTGGAGGGGGGACCCGGGGGCACCCCTCCACTTT. This sequence encodes CAWRGDPGAPLHF.